This TCR beta chain originates from a study of T cells in localized non-small cell lung cancer. About this clone itself: What it binds is not known.

Study outcomes and limitations: In the blood, greater T cell density corresponded to longer overall survival.

Produced via immunoSEQ multiplex PCR; TCRdb's table is partial and in-frame only. The profile shows roughly 20,000 clones, roughly 84% of them singletons. This clonotype originated in a man aged 35-69 years with stage I lung adenocarcinoma. The sequences come from peripheral blood, collected before any cancer treatment.

The DNA of the CDR3 is TGTGCCAGCAGCTTGGCCGGGGGCTACTCCTACGAGCAGTACTTC. It codes for CASSLAGGYSYEQYF. The gene calls are TRBV5-4 and TRBJ2-7; D tentatively reads TRBD1 or TRBD2 (6 bases each). V lost 0 bases to trimming and J lost 0 bases, with 10 bases between them. The CDR3 is made up of 15 amino acids. The germline V gene encodes CDR1 SGHNT and CDR2 YYREEE (reference sequence).